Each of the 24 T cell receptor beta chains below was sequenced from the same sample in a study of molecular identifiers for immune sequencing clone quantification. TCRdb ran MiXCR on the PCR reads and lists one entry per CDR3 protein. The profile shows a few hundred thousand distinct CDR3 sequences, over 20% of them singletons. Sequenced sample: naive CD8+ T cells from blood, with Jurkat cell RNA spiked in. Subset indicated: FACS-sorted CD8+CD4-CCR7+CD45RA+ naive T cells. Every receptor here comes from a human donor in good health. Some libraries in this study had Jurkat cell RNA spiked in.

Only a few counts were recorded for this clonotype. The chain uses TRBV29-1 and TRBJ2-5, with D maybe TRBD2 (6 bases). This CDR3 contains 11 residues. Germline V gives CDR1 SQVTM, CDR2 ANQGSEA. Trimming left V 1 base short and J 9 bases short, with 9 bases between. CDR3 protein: CSVEAGGAQYF. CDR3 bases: TGCAGCGTTGAAGCAGGAGGGGCCCAGTACTTC.

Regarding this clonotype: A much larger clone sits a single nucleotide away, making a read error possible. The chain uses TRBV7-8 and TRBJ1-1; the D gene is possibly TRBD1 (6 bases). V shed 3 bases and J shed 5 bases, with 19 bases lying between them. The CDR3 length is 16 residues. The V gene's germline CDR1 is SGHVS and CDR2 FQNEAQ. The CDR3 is CASSFGNRGQWTEAFF. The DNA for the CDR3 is TGTGCCAGCAGCTTTGGTAATCGGGGGCAATGGACTGAAGCTTTCTTT.

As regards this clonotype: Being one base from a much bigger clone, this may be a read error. CDR3 amino acids: CASSVSQGPFYAQYF. DNA of the CDR3: TGTGCCAGCAGTGTTAGCCAGGGCCCCTTCTACGCGCAGTACTTC. The chain recombines TRBV7-6 with TRBJ2-7; tentatively, D is TRBD1 (5 bases). CDR3 length: 15 residues. Per germline, CDR1 SGHVS and CDR2 FNYEAQ. Combining the CDR3 with reference TRBV7-6 and TRBJ2-7 gives the whole variable domain GAGVSQSPRYKVTKRGQDVALRCDPISGHVSLYWYRQALGQGPEFLTYFNYEAQQDKSGLPNDRFSAERPEGSISTLTIQRTEQRDSAMYRCASSVSQGPFYAQYFGPGTRLTVT.

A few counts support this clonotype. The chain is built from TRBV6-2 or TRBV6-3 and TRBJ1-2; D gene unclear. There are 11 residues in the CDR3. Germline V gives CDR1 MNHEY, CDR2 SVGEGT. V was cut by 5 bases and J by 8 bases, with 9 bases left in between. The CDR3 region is CASSMSVGYTF. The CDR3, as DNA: TGTGCCAGCAGTATGAGCGTCGGCTACACCTTC.

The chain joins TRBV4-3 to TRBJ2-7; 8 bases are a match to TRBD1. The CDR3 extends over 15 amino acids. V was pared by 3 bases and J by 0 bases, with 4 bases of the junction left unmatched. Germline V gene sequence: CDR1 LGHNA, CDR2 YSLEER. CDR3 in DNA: TGCGCCAGCAGCCAGGCGACAGGGGACTCCTACGAGCAGTACTTC. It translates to CASSQATGDSYEQYF.

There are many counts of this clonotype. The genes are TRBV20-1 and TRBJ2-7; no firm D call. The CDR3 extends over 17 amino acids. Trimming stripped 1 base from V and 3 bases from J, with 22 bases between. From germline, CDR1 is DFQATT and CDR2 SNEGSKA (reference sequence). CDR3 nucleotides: TGCAGTGCTAGAGGTCAGGAGACCCGGCACGCCATCTACGAGCAGTACTTC. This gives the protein CSARGQETRHAIYEQYF.

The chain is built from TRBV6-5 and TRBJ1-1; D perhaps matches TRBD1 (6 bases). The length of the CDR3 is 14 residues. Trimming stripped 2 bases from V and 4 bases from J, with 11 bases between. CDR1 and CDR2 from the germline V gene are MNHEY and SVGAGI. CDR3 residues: CASSYGGGRTEAFF. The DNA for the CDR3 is TGTGCCAGCAGTTACGGCGGGGGCCGCACTGAAGCTTTCTTT.

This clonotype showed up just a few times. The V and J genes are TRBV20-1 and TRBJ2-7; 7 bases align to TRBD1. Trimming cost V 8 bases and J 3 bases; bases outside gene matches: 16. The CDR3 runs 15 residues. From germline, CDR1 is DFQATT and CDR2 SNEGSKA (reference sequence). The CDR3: CSTQGIEGALYEQYF. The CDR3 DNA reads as TGCAGTACTCAAGGAATAGAGGGGGCCCTCTACGAGCAGTACTTC.

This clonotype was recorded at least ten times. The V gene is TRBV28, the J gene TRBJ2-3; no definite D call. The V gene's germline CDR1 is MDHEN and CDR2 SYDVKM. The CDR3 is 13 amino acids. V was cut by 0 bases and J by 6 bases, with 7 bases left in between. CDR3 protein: CASSLWTGDTQYF. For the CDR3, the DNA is TGTGCCAGCAGTTTATGGACCGGTGATACGCAGTATTTT.

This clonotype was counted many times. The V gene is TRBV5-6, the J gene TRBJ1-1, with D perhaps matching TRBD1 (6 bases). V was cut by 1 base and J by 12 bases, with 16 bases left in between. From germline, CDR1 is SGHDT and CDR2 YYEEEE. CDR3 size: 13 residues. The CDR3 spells CASSLFGGQRTFF. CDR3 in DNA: TGTGCCAGCAGCTTGTTCGGCGGACAGCGAACTTTCTTT.

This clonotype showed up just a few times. The CDR3 is CASMEQPAQYF. Written as DNA, the CDR3 is TGTGCCAGCATGGAACAGCCGGCCCAGTACTTC. This sequence joins TRBV2 and TRBJ2-5, with D unclear. V lost 7 bases and J lost 9, with 12 bases in between. This CDR3 region has 11 residues. The germline V gene encodes CDR1 SNHLY and CDR2 FYNNEI.

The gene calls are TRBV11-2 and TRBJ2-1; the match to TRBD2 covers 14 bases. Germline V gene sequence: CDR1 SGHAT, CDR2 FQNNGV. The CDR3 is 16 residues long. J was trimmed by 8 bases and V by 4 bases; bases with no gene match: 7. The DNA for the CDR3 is TGTGCCAGCAGCTCGACTAGCGGGGGGGCGGCCTATGAGCAGTTCTTC. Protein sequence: CASSSTSGGAAYEQFF. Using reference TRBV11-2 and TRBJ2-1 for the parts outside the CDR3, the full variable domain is EAGVAQSPRYKIIEKRQSVAFWCNPISGHATLYWYQQILGQGPKLLIQFQNNGVVDDSQLPKDRFSAERLKGVDSTLKIQPAKLEDSAVYLCASSSTSGGAAYEQFFGPGTRLTVL.

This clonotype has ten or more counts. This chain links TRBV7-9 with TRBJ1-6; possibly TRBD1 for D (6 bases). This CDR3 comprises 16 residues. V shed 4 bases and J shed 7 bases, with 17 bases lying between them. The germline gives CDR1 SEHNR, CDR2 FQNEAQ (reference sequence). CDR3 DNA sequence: TGTGCCAGCAGCTCGGAGACAGGATATGGAAATTCACCCCTCCACTTT. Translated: CASSSETGYGNSPLHF. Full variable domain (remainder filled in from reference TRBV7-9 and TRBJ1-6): DTGVSQNPRHKITKRGQNVTFRCDPISEHNRLYWYRQTLGQGPEFLTYFQNEAQLEKSRLLSDRFSAERPKGSFSTLEIQRTEQGDSAMYLCASSSETGYGNSPLHFGNGTRLTVT.

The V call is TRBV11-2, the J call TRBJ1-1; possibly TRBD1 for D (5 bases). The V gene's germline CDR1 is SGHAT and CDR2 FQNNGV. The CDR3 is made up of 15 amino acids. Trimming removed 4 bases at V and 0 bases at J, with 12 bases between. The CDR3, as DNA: TGTGCCAGCAGCTCTACTGGGGGGATGAACACTGAAGCTTTCTTT. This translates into CASSSTGGMNTEAFF. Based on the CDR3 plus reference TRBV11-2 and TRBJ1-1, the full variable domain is EAGVAQSPRYKIIEKRQSVAFWCNPISGHATLYWYQQILGQGPKLLIQFQNNGVVDDSQLPKDRFSAERLKGVDSTLKIQPAKLEDSAVYLCASSSTGGMNTEAFFGQGTRLTVV.

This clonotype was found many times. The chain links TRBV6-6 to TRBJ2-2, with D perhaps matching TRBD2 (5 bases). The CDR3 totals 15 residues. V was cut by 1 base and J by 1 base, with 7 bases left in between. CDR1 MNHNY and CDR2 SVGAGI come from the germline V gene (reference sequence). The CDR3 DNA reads TGTGCCAGCAGTTACTACGGGGTGAACACCGGGGAGCTGTTTTTT. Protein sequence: CASSYYGVNTGELFF.

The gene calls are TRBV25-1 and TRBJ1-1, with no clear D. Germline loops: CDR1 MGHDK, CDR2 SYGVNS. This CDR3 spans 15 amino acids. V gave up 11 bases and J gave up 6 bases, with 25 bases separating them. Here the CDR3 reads CARRVFGPGLPEAFF. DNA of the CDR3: TGTGCCCGCCGTGTCTTCGGGCCCGGGCTCCCTGAAGCTTTCTTT.

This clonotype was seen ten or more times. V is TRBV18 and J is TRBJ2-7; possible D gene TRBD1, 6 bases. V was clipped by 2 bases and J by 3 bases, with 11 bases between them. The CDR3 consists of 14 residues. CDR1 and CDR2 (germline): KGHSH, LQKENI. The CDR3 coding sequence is TGTGCCAGCTCACCAAGGGACAAGTACTACGAGCAGTACTTC. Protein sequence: CASSPRDKYYEQYF.

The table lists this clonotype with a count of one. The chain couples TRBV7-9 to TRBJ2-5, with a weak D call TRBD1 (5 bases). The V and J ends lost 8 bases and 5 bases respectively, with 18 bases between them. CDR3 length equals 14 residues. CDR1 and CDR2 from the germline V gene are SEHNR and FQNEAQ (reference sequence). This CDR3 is CASCDSGFSETQYF. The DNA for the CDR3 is TGTGCCAGCTGCGATTCAGGGTTTTCGGAGACCCAGTACTTC.

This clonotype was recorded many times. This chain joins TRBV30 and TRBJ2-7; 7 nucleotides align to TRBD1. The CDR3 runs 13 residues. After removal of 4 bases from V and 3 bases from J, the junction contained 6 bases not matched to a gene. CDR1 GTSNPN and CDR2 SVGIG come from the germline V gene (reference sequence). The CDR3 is CAWNPGQLYEQYF. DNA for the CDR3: TGTGCCTGGAATCCGGGACAGCTCTACGAGCAGTACTTC.

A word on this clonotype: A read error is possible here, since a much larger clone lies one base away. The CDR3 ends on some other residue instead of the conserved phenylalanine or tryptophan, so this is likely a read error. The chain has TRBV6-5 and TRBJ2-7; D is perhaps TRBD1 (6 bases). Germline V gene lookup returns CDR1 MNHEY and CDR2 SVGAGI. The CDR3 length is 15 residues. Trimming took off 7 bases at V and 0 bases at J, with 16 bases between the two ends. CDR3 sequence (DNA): TGTGCCAGCACCCATTGGCAGGGGAGCTCCTACGAGCAGTACTCC. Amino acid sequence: CASTHWQGSSYEQYS.

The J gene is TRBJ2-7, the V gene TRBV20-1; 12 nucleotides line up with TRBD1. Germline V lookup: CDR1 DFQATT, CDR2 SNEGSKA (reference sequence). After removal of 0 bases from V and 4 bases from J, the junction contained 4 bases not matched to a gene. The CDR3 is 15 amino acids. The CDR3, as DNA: TGCAGTGCTAGAGACGGGACAGGGGGCCAGTACGAGCAGTACTTC. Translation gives CSARDGTGGQYEQYF.

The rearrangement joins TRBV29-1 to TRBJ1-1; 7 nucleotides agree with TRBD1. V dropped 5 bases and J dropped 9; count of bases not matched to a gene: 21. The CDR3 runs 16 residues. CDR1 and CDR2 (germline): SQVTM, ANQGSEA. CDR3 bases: TGCAGCGTTCAGCTTGCGTCTTTGGGCGGGACAGATAAAGCTTTCTTT. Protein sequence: CSVQLASLGGTDKAFF.

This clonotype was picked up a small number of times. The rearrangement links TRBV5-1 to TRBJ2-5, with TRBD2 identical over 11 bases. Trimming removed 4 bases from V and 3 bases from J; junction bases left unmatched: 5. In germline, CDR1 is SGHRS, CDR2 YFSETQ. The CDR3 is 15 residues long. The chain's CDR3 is CASSGSGGAEETQYF. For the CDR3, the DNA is TGCGCCAGCAGCGGTAGCGGGGGGGCGGAAGAGACCCAGTACTTC. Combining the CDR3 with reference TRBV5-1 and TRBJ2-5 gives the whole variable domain KAGVTQTPRYLIKTRGQQVTLSCSPISGHRSVSWYQQTPGQGLQFLFEYFSETQRNKGNFPGRFSGRQFSNSRSEMNVSTLELGDSALYLCASSGSGGAEETQYFGPGTRLLVL.

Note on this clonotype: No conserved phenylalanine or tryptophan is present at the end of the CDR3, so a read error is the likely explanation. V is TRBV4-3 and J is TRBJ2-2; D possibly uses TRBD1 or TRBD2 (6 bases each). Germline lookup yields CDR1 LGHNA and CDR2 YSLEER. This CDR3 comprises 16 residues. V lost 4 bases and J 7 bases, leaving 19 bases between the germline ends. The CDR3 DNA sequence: TGCGCCAGCAGCCCCCGTGGGGGGCCTGATAGCGGGGAGCTGTTTTCT. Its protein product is CASSPRGGPDSGELFS.